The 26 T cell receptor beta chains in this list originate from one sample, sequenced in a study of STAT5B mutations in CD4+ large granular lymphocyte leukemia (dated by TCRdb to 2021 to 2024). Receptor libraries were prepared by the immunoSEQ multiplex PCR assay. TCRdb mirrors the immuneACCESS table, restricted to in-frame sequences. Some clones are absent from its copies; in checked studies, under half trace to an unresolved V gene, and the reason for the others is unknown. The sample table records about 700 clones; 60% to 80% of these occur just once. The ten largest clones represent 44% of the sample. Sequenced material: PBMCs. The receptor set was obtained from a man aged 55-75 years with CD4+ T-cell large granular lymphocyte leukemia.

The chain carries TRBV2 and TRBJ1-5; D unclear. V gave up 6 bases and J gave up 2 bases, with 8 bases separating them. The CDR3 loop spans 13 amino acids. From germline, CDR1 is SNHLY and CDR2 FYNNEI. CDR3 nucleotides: TGTGCCAGCAGCCCTTTAGGCAATCAGCCCCAGCATTTT. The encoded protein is CASSPLGNQPQHF.

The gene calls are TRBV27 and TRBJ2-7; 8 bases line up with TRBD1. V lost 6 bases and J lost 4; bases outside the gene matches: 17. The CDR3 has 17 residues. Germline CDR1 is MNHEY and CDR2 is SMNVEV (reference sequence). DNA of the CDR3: TGTGCCAGCAGCCGATCTGGCCTGGACAGGGTTAGGTACGAGCAGTACTTC. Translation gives CASSRSGLDRVRYEQYF.

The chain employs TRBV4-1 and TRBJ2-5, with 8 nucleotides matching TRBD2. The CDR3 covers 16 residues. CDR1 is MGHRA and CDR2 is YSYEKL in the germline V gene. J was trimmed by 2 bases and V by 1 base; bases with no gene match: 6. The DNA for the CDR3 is TGCGCCAGCAGCCAAGTAAGCGGGAGCAAGCAAGAGACCCAGTACTTC. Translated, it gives CASSQVSGSKQETQYF.

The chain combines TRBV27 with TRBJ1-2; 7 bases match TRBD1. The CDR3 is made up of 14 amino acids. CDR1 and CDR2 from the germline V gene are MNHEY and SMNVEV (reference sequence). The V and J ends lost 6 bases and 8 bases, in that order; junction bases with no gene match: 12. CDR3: CASRIRQGWRGYTF. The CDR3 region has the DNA TGTGCCAGCAGAATCCGACAGGGCTGGAGGGGCTACACCTTC.

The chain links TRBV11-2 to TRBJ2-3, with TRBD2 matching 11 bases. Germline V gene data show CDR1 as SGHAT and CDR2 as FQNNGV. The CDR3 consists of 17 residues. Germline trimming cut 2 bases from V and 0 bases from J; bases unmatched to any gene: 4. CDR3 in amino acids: CASSLLAGGASTDTQYF. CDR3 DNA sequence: TGTGCCAGCAGCTTACTAGCGGGAGGCGCTAGCACAGATACGCAGTATTTT.

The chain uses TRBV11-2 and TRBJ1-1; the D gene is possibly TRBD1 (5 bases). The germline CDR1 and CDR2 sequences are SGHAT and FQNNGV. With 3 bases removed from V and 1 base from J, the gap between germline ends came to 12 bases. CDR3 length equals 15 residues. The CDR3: CASSFTGGWNTEAFF. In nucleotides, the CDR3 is TGTGCCAGCAGCTTTACCGGGGGTTGGAACACTGAAGCTTTCTTT.

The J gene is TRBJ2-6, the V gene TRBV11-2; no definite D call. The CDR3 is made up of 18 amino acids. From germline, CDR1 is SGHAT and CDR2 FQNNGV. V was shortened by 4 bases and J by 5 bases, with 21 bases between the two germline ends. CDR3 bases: TGTGCCAGCAGCTATTCAAGCAAGCAACAAAGTCGGGCCAACGTCCTGACTTTC. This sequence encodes CASSYSSKQQSRANVLTF. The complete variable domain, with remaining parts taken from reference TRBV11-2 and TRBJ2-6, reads EAGVAQSPRYKIIEKRQSVAFWCNPISGHATLYWYQQILGQGPKLLIQFQNNGVVDDSQLPKDRFSAERLKGVDSTLKIQPAKLEDSAVYLCASSYSSKQQSRANVLTFGAGSRLTVL.

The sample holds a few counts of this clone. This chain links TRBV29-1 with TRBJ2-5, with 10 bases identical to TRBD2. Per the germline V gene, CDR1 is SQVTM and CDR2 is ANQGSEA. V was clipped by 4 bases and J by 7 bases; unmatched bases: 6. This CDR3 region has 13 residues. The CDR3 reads CSVVTSGIGTQYF. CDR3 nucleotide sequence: TGCAGCGTTGTTACTAGCGGGATTGGGACCCAGTACTTC.

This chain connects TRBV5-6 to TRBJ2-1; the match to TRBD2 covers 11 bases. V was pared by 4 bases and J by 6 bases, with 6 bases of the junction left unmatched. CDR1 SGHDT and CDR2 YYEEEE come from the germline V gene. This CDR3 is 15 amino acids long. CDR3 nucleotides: TGTGCCAGCAGCGAGGGGACTAGCGGTGGCAATGAGCAGTTCTTC. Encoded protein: CASSEGTSGGNEQFF.

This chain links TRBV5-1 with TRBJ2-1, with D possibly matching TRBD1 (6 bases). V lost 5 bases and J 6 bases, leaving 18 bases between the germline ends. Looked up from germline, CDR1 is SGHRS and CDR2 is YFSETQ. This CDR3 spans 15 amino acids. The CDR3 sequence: CASSTTGKDSNEQFF. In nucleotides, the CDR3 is TGCGCCAGCAGTACTACAGGGAAAGATAGCAATGAGCAGTTCTTC.

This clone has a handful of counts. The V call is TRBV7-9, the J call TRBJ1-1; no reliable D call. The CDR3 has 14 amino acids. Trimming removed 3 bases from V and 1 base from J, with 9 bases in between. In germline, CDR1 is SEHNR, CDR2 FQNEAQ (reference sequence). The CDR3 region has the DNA TGTGCCAGCAGCTTGATGTCAGGGAACACTGAAGCTTTCTTT. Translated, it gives CASSLMSGNTEAFF.

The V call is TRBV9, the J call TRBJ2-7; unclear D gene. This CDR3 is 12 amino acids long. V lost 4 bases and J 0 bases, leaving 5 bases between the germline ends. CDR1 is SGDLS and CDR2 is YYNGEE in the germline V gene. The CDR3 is CASSPHSYEQYF. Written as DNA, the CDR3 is TGTGCCAGCAGCCCACACTCCTACGAGCAGTACTTC. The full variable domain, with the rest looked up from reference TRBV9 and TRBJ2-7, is DSGVTQTPKHLITATGQRVTLRCSPRSGDLSVYWYQQSLDQGLQFLIQYYNGEERAKGNILERFSAQQFPDLHSELNLSSLELGDSALYFCASSPHSYEQYFGPGTRLTVT.

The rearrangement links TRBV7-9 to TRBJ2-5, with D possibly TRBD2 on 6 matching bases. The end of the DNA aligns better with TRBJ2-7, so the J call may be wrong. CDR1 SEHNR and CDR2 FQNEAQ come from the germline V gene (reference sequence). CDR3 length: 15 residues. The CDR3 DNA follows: TGTGCCAGCAGCCTCTTGGAGGGGAGCTCCTACGAGCAGTACTTC. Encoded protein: CASSLLEGSSYEQYF.

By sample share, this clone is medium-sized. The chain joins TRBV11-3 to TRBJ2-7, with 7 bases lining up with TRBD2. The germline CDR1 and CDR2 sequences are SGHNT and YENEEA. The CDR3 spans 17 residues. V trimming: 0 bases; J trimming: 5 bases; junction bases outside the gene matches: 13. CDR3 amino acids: CASSLDYQGGSRHEQYF. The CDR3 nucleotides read TGTGCCAGCAGCTTAGATTACCAGGGCGGGAGTAGGCACGAGCAGTACTTC. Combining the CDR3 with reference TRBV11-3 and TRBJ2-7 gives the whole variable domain EAGVVQSPRYKIIEKKQPVAFWCNPISGHNTLYWYLQNLGQGPELLIRYENEEAVDDSQLPKDRFSAERLKGVDSTLKIQPAELGDSAVYLCASSLDYQGGSRHEQYFGPGTRLTVT.

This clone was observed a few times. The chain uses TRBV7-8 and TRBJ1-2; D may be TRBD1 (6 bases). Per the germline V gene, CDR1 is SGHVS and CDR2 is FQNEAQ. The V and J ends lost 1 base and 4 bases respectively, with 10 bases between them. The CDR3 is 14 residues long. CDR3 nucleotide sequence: TGTGCCAGCAGCTTAGGAGGACAGATCTATGGCTACACCTTC. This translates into CASSLGGQIYGYTF.

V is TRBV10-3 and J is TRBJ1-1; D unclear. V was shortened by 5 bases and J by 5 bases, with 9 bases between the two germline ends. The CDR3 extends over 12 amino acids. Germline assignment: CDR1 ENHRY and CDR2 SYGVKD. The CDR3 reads CAISFGETEAFF. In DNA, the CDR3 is TGTGCCATCAGTTTCGGGGAGACTGAAGCTTTCTTT.

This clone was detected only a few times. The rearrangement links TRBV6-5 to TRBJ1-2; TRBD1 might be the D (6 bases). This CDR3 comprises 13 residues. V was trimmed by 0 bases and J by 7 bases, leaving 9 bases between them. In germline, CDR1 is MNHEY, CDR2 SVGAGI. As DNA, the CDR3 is TGTGCCAGCAGTTACTCGGGGGCAGGTGGCTACACCTTC. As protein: CASSYSGAGGYTF.

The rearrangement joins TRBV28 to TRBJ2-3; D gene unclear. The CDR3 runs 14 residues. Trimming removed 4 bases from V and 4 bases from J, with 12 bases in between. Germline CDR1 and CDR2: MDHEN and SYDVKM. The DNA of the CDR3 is TGTGCCAGCAGTTCAGTAGCAGTCCCAGATACGCAGTATTTT. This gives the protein CASSSVAVPDTQYF.

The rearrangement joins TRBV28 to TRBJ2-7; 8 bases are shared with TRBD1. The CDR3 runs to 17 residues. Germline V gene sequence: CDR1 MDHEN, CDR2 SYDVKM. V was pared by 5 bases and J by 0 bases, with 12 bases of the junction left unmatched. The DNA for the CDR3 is TGTGCCAGCAGTATCCCGTGGACAGGGACGAGCTCCTACGAGCAGTACTTC. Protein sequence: CASSIPWTGTSSYEQYF.

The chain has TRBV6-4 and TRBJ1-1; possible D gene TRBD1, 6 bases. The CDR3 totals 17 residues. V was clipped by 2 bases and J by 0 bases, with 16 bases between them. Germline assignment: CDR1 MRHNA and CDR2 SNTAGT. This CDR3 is CASSDRQKGHLNTEAFF. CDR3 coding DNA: TGTGCCAGCAGTGACCGGCAAAAGGGACACCTGAACACTGAAGCTTTCTTT.

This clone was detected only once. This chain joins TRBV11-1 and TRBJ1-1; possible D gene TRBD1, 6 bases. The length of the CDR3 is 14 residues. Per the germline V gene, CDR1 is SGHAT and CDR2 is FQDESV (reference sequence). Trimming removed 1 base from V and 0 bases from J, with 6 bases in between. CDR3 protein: CASSLGQVNTEAFF. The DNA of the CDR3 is TGTGCCAGCAGCTTAGGACAGGTGAACACTGAAGCTTTCTTT.

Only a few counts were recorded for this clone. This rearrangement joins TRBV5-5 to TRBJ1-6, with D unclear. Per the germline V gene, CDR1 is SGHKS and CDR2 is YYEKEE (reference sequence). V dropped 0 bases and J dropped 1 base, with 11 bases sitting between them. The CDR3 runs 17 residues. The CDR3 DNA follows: TGTGCCAGCAGCTTGGCACAGACTCCTTCCTATAATTCACCCCTCCACTTT. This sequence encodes CASSLAQTPSYNSPLHF.

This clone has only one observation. CDR3 residues: CASMGYGYTF. CDR3 DNA: TGTGCCAGCATGGGGTATGGCTACACCTTC. The rearrangement joins TRBV28 to TRBJ1-2, with D unclear. Germline V gives CDR1 MDHEN, CDR2 SYDVKM. Trimming took 7 bases from V and 5 from J, leaving 5 bases between them. This CDR3 has 10 amino acids.

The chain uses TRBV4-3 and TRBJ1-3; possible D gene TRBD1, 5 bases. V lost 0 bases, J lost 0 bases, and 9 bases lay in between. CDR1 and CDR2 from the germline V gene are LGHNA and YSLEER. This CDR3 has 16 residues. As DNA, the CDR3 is TGCGCCAGCAGCCAAGATTGGGGGAGCTCTGGAAACACCATATATTTT. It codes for CASSQDWGSSGNTIYF.

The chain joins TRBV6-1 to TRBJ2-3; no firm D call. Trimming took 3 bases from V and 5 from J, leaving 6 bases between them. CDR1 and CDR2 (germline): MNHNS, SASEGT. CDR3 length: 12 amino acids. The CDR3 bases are TGTGCCAGCAGTGATAACGGAGATACGCAGTATTTT. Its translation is CASSDNGDTQYF.

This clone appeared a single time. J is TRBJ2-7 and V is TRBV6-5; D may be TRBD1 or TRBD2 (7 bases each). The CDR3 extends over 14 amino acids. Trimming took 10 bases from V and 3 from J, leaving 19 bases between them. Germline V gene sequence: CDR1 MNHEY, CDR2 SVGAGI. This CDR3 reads CATRGGADGYEQYF. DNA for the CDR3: TGTGCCACCAGGGGGGGCGCGGATGGCTACGAGCAGTACTTC.